Each of the 25 T cell receptor beta chains below was sequenced from the same sample in a study of T cells after yellow fever vaccination. From the 5' RACE reads, TCRdb called clonotypes with MiXCR, one entry per CDR3 protein. The sample lists about 75,000 distinct CDR3 sequences; more than 5.5% were seen once. The material sequenced was CD8+ T cells sorted from PBMCs, taken approximately 11 days after the first yellow fever vaccination. The source of these receptors is a man in his late teens or twenties who received the YFV17D yellow fever vaccine.

At least ten counts were recorded for this clonotype. In nucleotides, the CDR3 is TGTGCCATCAAACCAGCGGGGGACCTCTCCTACGAGCAGTACTTC. Protein: CAIKPAGDLSYEQYF. The V call is TRBV10-3, the J call TRBJ2-7; 8 positions match TRBD2. The CDR3 has 15 residues. Per germline, CDR1 ENHRY and CDR2 SYGVKD. After removal of 7 bases from V and 0 bases from J, the junction contained 8 bases not matched to a gene.

This clonotype has at least ten counts. The gene calls are TRBV4-1 and TRBJ1-1; D unresolved. Germline values: CDR1 MGHRA, CDR2 YSYEKL. This CDR3 contains 13 residues. V lost 0 bases to trimming and J lost 4 bases, with 6 bases between them. CDR3 sequence reads: CASSQETGTEAFF. The CDR3 DNA reads TGCGCCAGCAGCCAAGAGACCGGCACTGAAGCTTTCTTT.

The V call is TRBV6-5, the J call TRBJ2-5; 8 bases agree with TRBD2. The CDR3 is 15 residues long. J lost 1 base, V lost 0 bases, and 1 base had no gene match. Looked up from germline, CDR1 is MNHEY and CDR2 is SVGAGI. CDR3 DNA sequence: TGTGCCAGCAGTTACTCTAGCGGGGCCCAAGAGACCCAGTACTTC. Amino acid sequence: CASSYSSGAQETQYF.

This clonotype was seen more than once but under ten times. This sequence joins TRBV28 and TRBJ2-6; weak D call: TRBD2 (5 bases). Germline CDR1 reads MDHEN; CDR2 reads SYDVKM. The CDR3 loop spans 15 amino acids. The V end lost 6 bases, the J end lost 1 base, and 10 bases lay between the germline ends. DNA of the CDR3: TGTGCCAGCAGCCCCCGGGGATCTGGGGCCAACGTCCTGACTTTC. Residues: CASSPRGSGANVLTF.

This clonotype has more than one count but fewer than ten. CDR3 sequence reads: CASSQDLGLAETQYF. In DNA, the CDR3 is TGTGCCAGCAGCCAAGATTTGGGACTAGCGGAGACCCAGTACTTC. This chain connects TRBV4-2 to TRBJ2-5; 10 nucleotides line up with TRBD2. The CDR3 contains 15 residues. CDR1 is LGHNA, CDR2 YNFKEQ, per germline. J lost 5 bases, V lost 0 bases, and 3 bases had no gene match.

This clonotype came up many times. The DNA of the CDR3 is TGCGCCAGCAGCCAATTATTGACGGCGGATCAGCCCCAGCATTTT. Amino acids: CASSQLLTADQPQHF. V and J are TRBV4-1 and TRBJ1-5; no reliable D call. The germline V and J ends were trimmed by 2 bases and 5 bases, with 13 bases remaining between them. Germline V lookup: CDR1 MGHRA, CDR2 YSYEKL. The CDR3 spans 15 residues.

This clonotype was detected ten times or more. The chain has TRBV6-5 and TRBJ1-3; D call uncertain. Looked up from germline, CDR1 is MNHEY and CDR2 is SVGAGI. This CDR3 spans 11 amino acids. The germline V and J ends were trimmed by 8 bases and 3 bases, with 5 bases remaining between them. CDR3 DNA: TGTGCCAGCCTGTTTGGAAACACCATATATTTT. It specifies CASLFGNTIYF.

There are a few counts of this clonotype. The chain carries TRBV4-2 and TRBJ1-5, with D possibly matching TRBD1 (5 bases). The V and J ends lost 0 bases and 2 bases respectively, with 14 bases between them. Per germline, CDR1 LGHNA and CDR2 YNFKEQ. The CDR3 length is 17 residues. CDR3 loop: CASSQDPGREGNQPQHF. For the CDR3, the DNA is TGTGCCAGCAGCCAAGATCCTGGCAGGGAGGGCAATCAGCCCCAGCATTTT.

At least ten counts were recorded for this clonotype. V is TRBV2 and J is TRBJ2-3; 9 bases are a match to TRBD2. This CDR3 region has 14 residues. V dropped 1 base and J dropped 6; count of bases not matched to a gene: 2. The germline CDR1 and CDR2 sequences are SNHLY and FYNNEI. CDR3 in amino acids: CASSEGGLADTQYF. The CDR3 bases are TGTGCCAGCAGTGAAGGGGGACTAGCTGATACGCAGTATTTT.

The table lists this clonotype with many counts. The chain joins TRBV6-5 to TRBJ2-2; 8 bases line up with TRBD2. Germline V gene data show CDR1 as MNHEY and CDR2 as SVGAGI. This CDR3 contains 14 residues. V lost 5 bases and J lost 1; bases outside the gene matches: 0. CDR3 sequence: CASSSGGNTGELFF. Written as DNA, the CDR3 is TGTGCCAGCAGTAGCGGGGGGAACACCGGGGAGCTGTTTTTT.

This clonotype was recorded many times. V gene TRBV4-1 combines with J gene TRBJ2-3; 11 bases are a match to TRBD2. J was trimmed by 4 bases and V by 5 bases; bases with no gene match: 8. The CDR3 spans 16 residues. CDR1 is MGHRA and CDR2 is YSYEKL in the germline V gene. This CDR3 is CASSGELAGGSDTQYF. CDR3 nucleotides: TGCGCCAGCAGCGGGGAATTAGCGGGGGGGTCAGATACGCAGTATTTT.

The chain joins TRBV5-1 to TRBJ2-5, with D perhaps given as TRBD1 or TRBD2 (5 bases each). V lost 5 bases and J 3 bases, leaving 11 bases between the germline ends. This CDR3 contains 13 residues. The germline CDR1 and CDR2 sequences are SGHRS and YFSETQ. The CDR3 DNA follows: TGCGCCAGCAGTGGGGCGCGGGAAGAGACCCAGTACTTC. Amino acids: CASSGAREETQYF. The full variable domain, with the rest looked up from reference TRBV5-1 and TRBJ2-5, is KAGVTQTPRYLIKTRGQQVTLSCSPISGHRSVSWYQQTPGQGLQFLFEYFSETQRNKGNFPGRFSGRQFSNSRSEMNVSTLELGDSALYLCASSGAREETQYFGPGTRLLVL.

The sample holds many counts of this clonotype. The chain employs TRBV27 and TRBJ2-7; D gene ambiguous. Germline V CDR1 and CDR2: MNHEY, SMNVEV (reference sequence). The V gene lost 3 bases and the J gene lost 3 bases, with 15 bases spanning the gap. CDR3 length: 15 residues. The CDR3 region has the DNA TGTGCCAGCAGTTTTGACATGCCCGGCTTCTACGAGCAGTACTTC. Translating gives CASSFDMPGFYEQYF.

This clonotype was picked up many times. The genes are TRBV5-6 and TRBJ2-7; D uncertain. Between the trimmed V and J ends, which lost 4 bases and 2 bases, there was a span of 10 bases. In germline, CDR1 is SGHDT, CDR2 YYEEEE. The CDR3 is 13 residues long. The CDR3 DNA reads as TGTGCCAGCAGCCTTGACCCAGCCTACGAGCAGTACTTC. Amino acids: CASSLDPAYEQYF.

This clonotype was seen repeatedly, ten times or more. V is TRBV9 and J is TRBJ2-7, with a possible D match to TRBD2 (6 bases). CDR1 and CDR2 (germline): SGDLS, YYNGEE. Trimming removed 5 bases from V and 3 bases from J, with 15 bases in between. This CDR3 is 14 amino acids long. The CDR3 loop is CASSAGGDVYEQYF. The CDR3 bases are TGTGCCAGCAGTGCCGGGGGAGACGTCTACGAGCAGTACTTC.

This clonotype was found many times. The chain joins TRBV29-1 to TRBJ2-2, with 7 bases identical to TRBD2. The ends lost 7 bases at V and 1 base at J; junction bases unmatched: 9. CDR1 SQVTM and CDR2 ANQGSEA come from the germline V gene. There are 15 residues in the CDR3. The CDR3 nucleotides are TGCAGCGCGGGGGGAGCAGGGATGAACACCGGGGAGCTGTTTTTT. Translation gives CSAGGAGMNTGELFF.

The V gene is TRBV11-3, the J gene TRBJ2-1; 8 nucleotides agree with TRBD1. CDR3 length: 14 amino acids. Germline V gene sequence: CDR1 SGHNT, CDR2 YENEEA. V was clipped by 5 bases and J by 6 bases; unmatched bases: 6. CDR3 loop: CASSDRDRPNEQFF. DNA of the CDR3: TGTGCCAGCAGCGACCGGGACAGGCCCAATGAGCAGTTCTTC. Using reference TRBV11-3 and TRBJ2-1 for the parts outside the CDR3, the full variable domain is EAGVVQSPRYKIIEKKQPVAFWCNPISGHNTLYWYLQNLGQGPELLIRYENEEAVDDSQLPKDRFSAERLKGVDSTLKIQPAELGDSAVYLCASSDRDRPNEQFFGPGTRLTVL.

On this clonotype: It may be a read error: a sequence one base away is much more abundant. This chain joins TRBV29-1 and TRBJ2-5; 9 bases map to TRBD2. Germline CDR1 SQVTM, CDR2 ANQGSEA. There are 13 residues in the CDR3. V shed 6 bases and J 1 base; nucleotides not matched to a gene: 3. The DNA of the CDR3 is TGCAGCGTCCGACTAGCGGTCCAAGAGACCCAGTACTTC. This codes for CSVRLAVQETQYF.

This clonotype has at least ten counts. The CDR3 DNA reads as TGTGCCAGCAGCCAAGAACACCGTCCAGATACGCAGTATTTT. It codes for CASSQEHRPDTQYF. The genes are TRBV4-2 and TRBJ2-3; D is unresolved. The CDR3 has 14 amino acids. Germline V gene sequence: CDR1 LGHNA, CDR2 YNFKEQ. V lost 0 bases and J 4 bases, leaving 8 bases between the germline ends.

The chain uses TRBV12-3 or TRBV12-4 and TRBJ2-2, with TRBD2 identical over 13 bases. CDR3 length: 16 residues. Unmatched junction bases numbered 6, after V lost 5 bases and J lost 6 bases. CDR3 sequence reads: CASSHRLAGGPGELFF. DNA of the CDR3: TGTGCCAGCAGTCACCGACTAGCGGGGGGCCCCGGGGAGCTGTTTTTT.

This clonotype was observed at least ten times. V gene TRBV20-1 combines with J gene TRBJ2-6; 7 bases align to TRBD1. V lost 0 bases and J lost 3; bases outside the gene matches: 8. CDR3 length: 17 amino acids. The germline V gene has CDR1 DFQATT and CDR2 SNEGSKA (reference sequence). CDR3 protein: CSARDLDRDGGANVLTF. The CDR3 nucleotides are TGCAGTGCTAGAGACCTTGACAGGGATGGTGGGGCCAACGTCCTGACTTTC.

The CDR3 sequence is CASSLSMRGSENEQFF. The CDR3 nucleotides read TGTGCCAGCAGCTTGTCTATGCGGGGGTCCGAGAATGAGCAGTTCTTC. The chain has TRBV5-5 and TRBJ2-1; the match to TRBD2 covers 7 bases. In germline, CDR1 is SGHKS, CDR2 YYEKEE (reference sequence). The J segment lost 7 bases and the V segment lost 1 base, leaving 11 bases of the junction unmatched. The CDR3 is made up of 16 amino acids.

This clonotype was counted a few times. The chain carries TRBV4-3 and TRBJ2-2; a possible D gene is TRBD2 (6 bases). With 0 bases removed from V and 5 bases from J, the gap between germline ends came to 13 bases. Germline assignment: CDR1 LGHNA and CDR2 YSLEER. CDR3 length equals 16 residues. The CDR3 loop reads CASSQEPGGWTGELFF. The CDR3 nucleotides read TGCGCCAGCAGCCAAGAACCCGGGGGTTGGACCGGGGAGCTGTTTTTT.

This clonotype came up a few times. This chain connects TRBV29-1 to TRBJ1-2; D gene ambiguous. V dropped 1 base and J dropped 8 bases, with 11 bases sitting between them. The CDR3 extends over 12 amino acids. Per the germline V gene, CDR1 is SQVTM and CDR2 is ANQGSEA. CDR3 amino acids: CSVEAGSQGYTF. The CDR3 region has the DNA TGCAGCGTTGAAGCGGGTTCGCAAGGCTACACCTTC. Filled out from reference TRBV29-1 and TRBJ1-2, the complete variable domain reads SAVISQKPSRDICQRGTSLTIQCQVDSQVTMMFWYRQQPGQSLTLIATANQGSEATYESGFVIDKFPISRPNLTFSTLTVSNMSPEDSSIYLCSVEAGSQGYTFGSGTRLTVV.

This clonotype was found many times. The rearrangement links TRBV7-8 to TRBJ2-7; D may be TRBD2 (5 bases). There are 13 residues in the CDR3. Germline CDR1 and CDR2: SGHVS and FQNEAQ. Deletions cut 4 bases from V and 3 bases from J, with 10 bases between. The CDR3 loop is CASSSGGVYEQYF. DNA of the CDR3: TGTGCCAGCAGCTCCGGAGGCGTCTACGAGCAGTACTTC.